The clone carrying this T cell receptor beta chain was found a few times. No antigen is known for it. This record comes from a study of cytomegalovirus exposure and HLA in healthy donors. Across the whole study: The 120 or so validation repertoires used the same platform as the approximately 700 first-cohort repertoires (as reported by a later analysis).

Study-wide results and limits: The study labeled more than 150 TCR beta chains cytomegalovirus-associated. Reported performance of the classifier showed diagnosis of cytomegalovirus status with high specificity and sensitivity.

Only in-frame clones appear in the TCRdb table, and some are missing; sequencing was by immunoSEQ multiplex PCR. Among approximately 170,000 clones listed, more than 80% were seen once. This receptor was taken from a woman between 18 and 29 years old in good health and CMV-seropositive. Sample: PBMCs.

This CDR3 is CAWSVLGGDGYTF. For the CDR3, the DNA is TGTGCCTGGAGTGTACTCGGAGGGGATGGCTACACCTTC. This rearrangement joins TRBV30 to TRBJ1-2; maybe TRBD1 (5 bases). V lost 0 bases to trimming and J lost 6 bases, with 11 bases between them. CDR3 size: 13 residues. The germline gives CDR1 GTSNPN, CDR2 SVGIG (reference sequence).